The TCR beta chain under discussion was sequenced for a study of T-cell reconstitution after alpha-beta-depleted transplantation in children. A TCRbeta library incorporating unique molecular identifiers was prepared. Using its own MiXCR run on the PCR reads, TCRdb lists one record per CDR3 protein. The sample includes about 300,000 distinct CDR3 sequences, roughly a tenth of them seen just once. Study-wide results and limits: Recipient T cells and thymic progenitors that survived gave rise to the high TCRbeta diversity observed at day 60 in some patients. Several hundred expanded graft clones reportedly were the source of alpha-beta T cells about two months after transplant. T-cell counts and diversity at one year following transplant were attributed mainly to newly produced T cells.

This clonotype was detected ten times or more. Its target is not known. The CDR3 sequence is 15 residues long. V gave up 5 bases and J gave up 1 base; unmatched junction bases: 3. Germline lookup yields CDR1 SGHTA and CDR2 FQGNSA. The chain combines TRBV7-2 with TRBJ1-4, with 8 positions matching TRBD1. Specimen: PBMCs, collected before TCRalphabeta/CD19-depleted stem cell transplant. The sequence derives from a boy in the first two years of life with acute myeloid leukemia, due to receive a stem cell transplant. The CDR3 here is CASSQGQGTNEKLFF. The CDR3 region has the DNA TGTGCCAGCAGCCAAGGACAGGGAACTAATGAAAAACTGTTTTTT.